One and the same sample provided the 23 T cell receptor beta chains below, sequenced in a study of T cells after yellow fever vaccination. One entry per CDR3 protein results from TCRdb running MiXCR on the 5' RACE reads. The table lists approximately 510,000 distinct CDR3 sequences, 21% of them singletons. Sequencing was performed on PBMCs, taken roughly 20 days after the first yellow fever vaccination. These receptors were taken from a young man who received the YFV17D yellow fever vaccine.

This clonotype has at least ten counts. J is TRBJ1-2 and V is TRBV6-5, with no clear D. Trimming pared 2 bases from V and 4 bases from J, leaving 5 bases between. The length of the CDR3 is 12 residues. Germline CDR1 reads MNHEY; CDR2 reads SVGAGI. CDR3 sequence (DNA): TGTGCCAGCAGTTACCGCGGCTATGGCTACACCTTC. This codes for CASSYRGYGYTF.

This clonotype was counted between two and nine times. The gene calls are TRBV6-1 and TRBJ2-5, with D tentatively TRBD1 or TRBD2 (6 bases each). Germline V gene data show CDR1 as MNHNS and CDR2 as SASEGT. Trimming cost V 7 bases and J 0 bases, with 12 bases left between them. The CDR3 runs to 14 residues. Written as DNA, the CDR3 is TGTGCCAGCACGCCGGGGGCCGACCAAGAGACCCAGTACTTC. Its translation is CASTPGADQETQYF.

The gene calls are TRBV5-1 and TRBJ1-1, with D maybe TRBD1 (6 bases). The CDR3 is 13 amino acids. V lost 4 bases, J lost 6 bases, and 13 bases lay in between. The V gene's germline CDR1 is SGHRS and CDR2 YFSETQ. The CDR3 sequence is CASSLQGLAEAFF. CDR3 coding DNA: TGCGCCAGCAGCCTTCAGGGGTTGGCTGAAGCTTTCTTT.

The genes are TRBV29-1 and TRBJ2-7, with 7 bases identical to TRBD1. The CDR3 length is 12 residues. The germline V gene has CDR1 SQVTM and CDR2 ANQGSEA. The J segment lost 3 bases and the V segment lost 4 bases, leaving 3 bases of the junction unmatched. CDR3 protein: CSVVGTDYEQYV. In nucleotides, the CDR3 is TGCAGCGTTGTCGGGACAGACTACGAGCAGTACGTC.

V and J are TRBV5-5 and TRBJ2-1; the D gene is possibly TRBD1 (5 bases). This CDR3 region has 17 residues. Per germline, CDR1 SGHKS and CDR2 YYEKEE (reference sequence). V shed 4 bases and J shed 0 bases, with 17 bases lying between them. The CDR3 sequence: CASSPGQGFGSYNEQFF. The CDR3 nucleotides read TGTGCCAGCAGCCCTGGTCAGGGATTCGGCTCCTACAATGAGCAGTTCTTC.

This clonotype was counted between two and nine times. The CDR3 protein is CASSQPGLAGQSSEQFF. CDR3 DNA sequence: TGTGCCAGCAGCCAGCCGGGACTAGCGGGTCAATCCAGTGAGCAGTTCTTC. The V gene is TRBV4-2, the J gene TRBJ2-1; 12 bases are a match to TRBD2. The CDR3 has 17 residues. Trimming at V came to 3 bases and at J to 9 bases, leaving 12 bases not matched to a gene. The germline V gene encodes CDR1 LGHNA and CDR2 YNFKEQ.

This chain links TRBV10-3 with TRBJ2-5, with D tentatively TRBD2 (7 bases). Germline V gives CDR1 ENHRY, CDR2 SYGVKD. CDR3 length: 16 amino acids. V was pared by 8 bases and J by 4 bases, with 23 bases between. The chain's CDR3 is CAIGGGRTRNGETQYF. Written as DNA, the CDR3 is TGTGCCATCGGGGGGGGCAGAACCCGGAACGGAGAGACCCAGTACTTC.

The chain links TRBV4-2 to TRBJ2-2, with D maybe TRBD1 (5 bases). Per the germline V gene, CDR1 is LGHNA and CDR2 is YNFKEQ. Trimming took 0 bases from V and 7 from J, leaving 15 bases between them. CDR3 size: 16 residues. CDR3 bases: TGTGCCAGCAGCCAAGAAAGAGCTCAGGGCGTCGGGGAGCTGTTTTTT. It yields the protein CASSQERAQGVGELFF.

The sample holds a few counts of this clonotype. This CDR3 reads CASSQPPWGGDSYEQYV. The DNA of the CDR3 is TGCGCCAGCAGCCAACCACCCTGGGGGGGGGACTCCTACGAGCAGTACGTC. The chain is built from TRBV4-3 and TRBJ2-7; 7 nucleotides align to TRBD2. The V gene end was trimmed by 2 bases and the J gene end by 0 bases; junction bases not matched to a gene: 10. Per germline, CDR1 LGHNA and CDR2 YSLEER. CDR3 length: 17 residues.

CDR3 loop: CASSFVISGYTDTQYF. The CDR3 region has the DNA TGTGCCAGCAGCTTTGTGATTAGCGGATACACAGATACGCAGTATTTT. The rearrangement uses TRBV5-6 and TRBJ2-3, with D possibly being TRBD2 (6 bases). The CDR3 totals 16 residues. The V and J ends lost 2 bases and 2 bases respectively, with 15 bases between them. The germline gives CDR1 SGHDT, CDR2 YYEEEE.

This clonotype was seen only a few times. V and J are TRBV5-6 and TRBJ2-3; possibly TRBD1 for D (6 bases). CDR1 and CDR2 from the germline V gene are SGHDT and YYEEEE. The CDR3 has 14 amino acids. V dropped 5 bases and J dropped 2 bases, with 12 bases sitting between them. CDR3 in amino acids: CASRMTGLTDTQYF. The CDR3 coding sequence is TGTGCCAGCAGAATGACAGGACTCACAGATACGCAGTATTTT.

This clonotype was found a few times. The CDR3 region is CASSGIATNEKLFF. CDR3 DNA sequence: TGTGCCAGCAGCGGAATAGCAACTAATGAAAAACTGTTTTTT. The chain uses TRBV27 and TRBJ1-4; D is undetermined. Germline V lookup: CDR1 MNHEY, CDR2 SMNVEV (reference sequence). The CDR3 has 14 amino acids. Trimming pared 6 bases from V and 0 bases from J, leaving 8 bases between.

This clonotype occurred a few times. The V and J genes are TRBV19 and TRBJ2-7; D perhaps matches TRBD2 (6 bases). Germline CDR1 and CDR2: LNHDA and SQIVND (reference sequence). Trimming took 3 bases from V and 1 from J, leaving 13 bases between them. The CDR3 is 15 amino acids. The DNA of the CDR3 is TGTGCCAGTAGTATGCTTGCGGGATCATCCTACGAGCAGTACTTC. It encodes CASSMLAGSSYEQYF.

This CDR3 reads CASSLTETGGYNEQFF. CDR3 DNA: TGTGCCAGCAGCTTAACCGAAACGGGGGGGTACAATGAGCAGTTCTTC. The chain recombines TRBV7-3 with TRBJ2-1, with 8 bases lining up with TRBD2. Germline CDR1 and CDR2: SGHTA and FQGTGA. The V and J ends lost 0 bases and 4 bases, in that order; junction bases with no gene match: 5. This CDR3 comprises 16 residues.

CDR3 sequence reads: CASNQGQHTDTQYF. Written as DNA, the CDR3 is TGTGCCAGCAATCAGGGGCAACACACAGATACGCAGTATTTT. The chain couples TRBV4-2 to TRBJ2-3; the D gene is possibly TRBD1 (6 bases). The CDR3 has 14 residues. The V gene lost 7 bases and the J gene lost 2 bases, with 13 bases spanning the gap. Germline lookup yields CDR1 LGHNA and CDR2 YNFKEQ.

The genes are TRBV3-1 and TRBJ2-3; 9 bases are shared with TRBD2. The CDR3 loop spans 19 amino acids. From germline, CDR1 is LGHDT and CDR2 YNNKEL (reference sequence). The V and J ends lost 4 bases and 0 bases, in that order; junction bases with no gene match: 14. The CDR3 here is CASSRLAGATTSSTDTQYF. In DNA, the CDR3 is TGTGCCAGCAGCCGATTAGCGGGGGCCACAACTTCTAGCACAGATACGCAGTATTTT.

The sample holds a few counts of this clonotype. The CDR3 DNA reads TGTGCCAGCAGCGGGCGGGGGAGGGACACCGGGGAGCTGTTTTTT. As protein: CASSGRGRDTGELFF. This chain connects TRBV5-5 to TRBJ2-2; 7 bases agree with TRBD2. Trimming removed 4 bases from V and 3 bases from J; junction bases left unmatched: 6. CDR1 is SGHKS and CDR2 is YYEKEE in the germline V gene (reference sequence). This CDR3 region has 15 residues.

This sequence joins TRBV12-3 or TRBV12-4 and TRBJ1-1; D gene unclear. V dropped 6 bases and J dropped 1 base, with 9 bases sitting between them. The CDR3 sequence is 13 residues long. This CDR3 is CASRVQENTEAFF. The CDR3 bases are TGTGCCAGCAGGGTCCAGGAGAACACTGAAGCTTTCTTT.

This clonotype has more than one count but fewer than ten. J is TRBJ2-3 and V is TRBV6-5; a possible D gene is TRBD1 (6 bases). CDR1 is MNHEY, CDR2 SVGAGI, per germline. The CDR3 has 15 residues. Trimming took 1 base from V and 2 from J, leaving 10 bases between them. CDR3 sequence reads: CASSYYRAITDTQYF. The CDR3, as DNA: TGTGCCAGCAGTTACTACAGGGCGATCACAGATACGCAGTATTTT.

This clonotype was counted between two and nine times. The chain joins TRBV29-1 to TRBJ2-3; 7 nucleotides match TRBD2. The trim removed 4 bases at V and 0 bases at J, leaving 4 bases unmatched. Germline V gene data show CDR1 as SQVTM and CDR2 as ANQGSEA. The CDR3 is 14 residues long. The CDR3 here is CSVGSGKSTDTQYF. The CDR3 nucleotides read TGCAGCGTTGGAAGCGGGAAAAGCACAGATACGCAGTATTTT.

This clonotype has more than one count but fewer than ten. The chain links TRBV3-1 to TRBJ1-2, with D perhaps matching TRBD1 (5 bases). There are 14 residues in the CDR3. Trimming took off 0 bases at V and 4 bases at J, with 9 bases between the two ends. Per the germline V gene, CDR1 is LGHDT and CDR2 is YNNKEL (reference sequence). CDR3 sequence: CASSQDPGGYGYTF. The CDR3 bases are TGTGCCAGCAGCCAAGATCCCGGGGGCTATGGCTACACCTTC.

This clonotype was seen just once. The rearrangement uses TRBV7-3 and TRBJ2-1; 8 bases fit TRBD2. CDR1 is SGHTA and CDR2 is FQGTGA in the germline V gene. The CDR3 is 17 amino acids. V gave up 1 base and J gave up 3 bases; unmatched junction bases: 8. CDR3 sequence reads: CASSLSSPGGLYNEQFF. CDR3 DNA: TGTGCCAGCAGCTTAAGTTCCCCGGGGGGGCTCTACAATGAGCAGTTCTTC.

This clonotype has just a few counts. V usage is TRBV4-3 and J usage is TRBJ2-3; D uncertain. Trimming cost V 0 bases and J 2 bases, with 15 bases left between them. Germline values: CDR1 LGHNA, CDR2 YSLEER. CDR3 size: 17 residues. CDR3 sequence (DNA): TGCGCCAGCAGCCAAGACCCAGGTACCCGCTCCACAGATACGCAGTATTTT. The encoded protein is CASSQDPGTRSTDTQYF.